This T cell receptor (beta chain) comes out of a study of Graves' ophthalmopathy and Graves' hyperthyroidism. TCR beta CDR3 regions were amplified from RNA transcripts. Scientists carried out first-round RT-PCR using HTBI primers and then a second-round multiplex PCR. A single record per CDR3 protein comes from TCRdb applying MiXCR to the multiplex PCR reads. In the table there are 350,000 to 400,000 distinct CDR3 sequences, 15% to 20% of which are singletons. Germline-derived CDR1 and CDR2 are LNHDA and SQIVND (reference sequence). The CDR3 contains 15 residues. With V trimmed by 5 bases and J by 1 base, 4 bases remained unmatched. None of the included patients had other autoimmune diseases, uncontrolled infections, pregnancy or lactation, as these led to exclusion. The authors isolated PBMCs from around 10 ml of fresh peripheral blood.

This sequence originates from a woman between 18 and 30 years old with Graves' ophthalmopathy. Sequenced material: peripheral blood. The chain has TRBV19 and TRBJ1-5, with 8 bases fitting TRBD1. CDR3 coding DNA: TGTGCCAGTAGTTGGACAGGGTTCAGCAATCAGCCCCAGCATTTT. It yields the protein CASSWTGFSNQPQHF.